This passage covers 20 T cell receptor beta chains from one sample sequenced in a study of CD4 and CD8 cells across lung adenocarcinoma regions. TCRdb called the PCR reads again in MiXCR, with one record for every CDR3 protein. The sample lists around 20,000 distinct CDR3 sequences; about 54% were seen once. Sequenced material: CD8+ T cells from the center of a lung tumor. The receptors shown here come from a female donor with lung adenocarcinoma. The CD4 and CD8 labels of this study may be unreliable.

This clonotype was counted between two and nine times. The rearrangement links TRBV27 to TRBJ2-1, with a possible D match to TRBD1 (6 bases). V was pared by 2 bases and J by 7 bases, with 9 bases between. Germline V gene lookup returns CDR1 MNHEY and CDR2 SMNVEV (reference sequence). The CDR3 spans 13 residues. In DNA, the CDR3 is TGTGCCAGCAGTTTACCCCAGGGGAATGAGCAGTTCTTC. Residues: CASSLPQGNEQFF.

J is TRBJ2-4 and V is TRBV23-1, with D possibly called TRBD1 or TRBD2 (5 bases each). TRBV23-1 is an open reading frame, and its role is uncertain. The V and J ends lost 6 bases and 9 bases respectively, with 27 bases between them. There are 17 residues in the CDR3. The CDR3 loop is CASRPELGVWGKGIQYF. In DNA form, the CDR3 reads TGCGCCAGCAGACCCGAGTTAGGGGTATGGGGGAAAGGCATTCAGTACTTC.

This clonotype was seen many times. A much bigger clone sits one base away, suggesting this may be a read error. The CDR3 is CAISSPGRERETQFF. Written as DNA, the CDR3 is TGTGCCATCAGTTCTCCGGGACGGGAGAGAGAGACCCAGTTCTTC. The rearrangement uses TRBV10-3 and TRBJ2-1; D may be TRBD2 (6 bases). CDR3 length equals 15 residues. Trimming shortened V by 5 bases and J by 13 bases, and 24 bases separated the two germline ends. Germline V lookup: CDR1 ENHRY, CDR2 SYGVKD.

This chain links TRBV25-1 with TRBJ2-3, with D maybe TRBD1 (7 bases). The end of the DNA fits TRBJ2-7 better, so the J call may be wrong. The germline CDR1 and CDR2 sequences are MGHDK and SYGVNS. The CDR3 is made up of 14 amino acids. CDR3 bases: TGTGCGGGCCGCGGGGACAGTGACACAGATACGCAGTACTTC. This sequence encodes CAGRGDSDTDTQYF.

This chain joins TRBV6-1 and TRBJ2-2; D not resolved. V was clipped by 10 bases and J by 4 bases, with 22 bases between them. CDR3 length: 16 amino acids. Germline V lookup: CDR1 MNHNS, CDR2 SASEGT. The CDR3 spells CATSSRPKGITGELFF. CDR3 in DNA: TGTGCCACCTCCTCTCGGCCAAAGGGTATCACCGGGGAGCTGTTTTTT.

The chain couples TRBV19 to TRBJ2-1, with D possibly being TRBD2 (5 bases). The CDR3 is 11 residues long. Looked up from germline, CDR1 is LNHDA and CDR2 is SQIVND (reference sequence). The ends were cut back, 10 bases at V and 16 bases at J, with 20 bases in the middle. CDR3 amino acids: CAISGVLSNFF. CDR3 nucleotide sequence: TGTGCCATATCCGGGGTTTTGTCGAATTTCTTC. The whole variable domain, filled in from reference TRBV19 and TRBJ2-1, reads DGGITQSPKYLFRKEGQNVTLSCEQNLNHDAMYWYRQDPGQGLRLIYYSQIVNDFQKGDIAEGYSVSREKKESFPLTVTSAQKNPTAFYLCAISGVLSNFFGPGTRLTVL.

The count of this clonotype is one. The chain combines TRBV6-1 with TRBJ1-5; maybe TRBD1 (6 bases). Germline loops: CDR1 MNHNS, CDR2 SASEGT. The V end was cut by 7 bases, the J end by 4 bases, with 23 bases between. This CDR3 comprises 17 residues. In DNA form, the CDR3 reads TGTGCCAGCACCCGTTCAAGGGGGGCAGAACTAAATCAGCCCCAGCATTTT. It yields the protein CASTRSRGAELNQPQHF.

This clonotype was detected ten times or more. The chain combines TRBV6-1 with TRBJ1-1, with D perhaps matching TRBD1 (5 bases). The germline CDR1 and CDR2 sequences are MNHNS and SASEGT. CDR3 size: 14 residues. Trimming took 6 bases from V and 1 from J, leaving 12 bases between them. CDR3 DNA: TGTGCCAGCAGGGAGGGGATCAAGAACACTGAAGCTTTCTTT. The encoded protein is CASREGIKNTEAFF.

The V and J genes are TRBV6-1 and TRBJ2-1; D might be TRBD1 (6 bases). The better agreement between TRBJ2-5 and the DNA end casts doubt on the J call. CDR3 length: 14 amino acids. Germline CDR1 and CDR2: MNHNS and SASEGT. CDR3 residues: CAGIGAPGADTQYF. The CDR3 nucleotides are TGTGCCGGCATAGGGGCCCCAGGGGCAGATACCCAGTACTTC.

The CDR3 DNA reads as TGTGCCAGCAGACCAGGGGTGTACACCGAGGCGCTGTTTTTT. The encoded protein is CASRPGVYTEALFF. This chain joins TRBV6-1 and TRBJ2-2; D might be TRBD1 (6 bases). This CDR3 spans 14 amino acids. Trimming removed 6 bases at V and 13 bases at J, with 21 bases between. The germline gives CDR1 MNHNS, CDR2 SASEGT.

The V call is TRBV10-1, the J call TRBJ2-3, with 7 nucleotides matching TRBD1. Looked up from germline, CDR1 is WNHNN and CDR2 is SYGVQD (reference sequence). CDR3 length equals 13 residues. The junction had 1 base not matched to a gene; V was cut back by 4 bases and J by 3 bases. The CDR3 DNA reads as TGCGCCAGCAGTGGACAGGGAACAGATACGCAGTATTTT. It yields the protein CASSGQGTDTQYF.

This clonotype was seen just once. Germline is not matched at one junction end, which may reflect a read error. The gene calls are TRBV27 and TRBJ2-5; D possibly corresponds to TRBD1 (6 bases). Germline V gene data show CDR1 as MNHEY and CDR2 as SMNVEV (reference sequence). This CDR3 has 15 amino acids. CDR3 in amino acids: CAGGGGGRAQDTQYF. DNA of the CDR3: TGTGCCGGGGGCGGTGGGGGCCGAGCCCAAGATACCCAGTACTTC.

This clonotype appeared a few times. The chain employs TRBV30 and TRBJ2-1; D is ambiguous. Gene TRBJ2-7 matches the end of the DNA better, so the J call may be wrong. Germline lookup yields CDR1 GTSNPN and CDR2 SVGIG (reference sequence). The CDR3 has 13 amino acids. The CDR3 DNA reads TGTGCCGGAAGGCGAGGTAGCTCCTACGAGCAGTACTTC. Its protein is CAGRRGSSYEQYF.

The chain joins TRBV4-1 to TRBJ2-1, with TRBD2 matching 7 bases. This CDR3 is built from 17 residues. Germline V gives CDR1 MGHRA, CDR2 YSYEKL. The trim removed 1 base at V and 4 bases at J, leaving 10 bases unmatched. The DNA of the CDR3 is TGCGCCAGCAGCCAAGGGCCCGGTGGGACTAATTACAATGAGCAGTTCTTC. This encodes CASSQGPGGTNYNEQFF.

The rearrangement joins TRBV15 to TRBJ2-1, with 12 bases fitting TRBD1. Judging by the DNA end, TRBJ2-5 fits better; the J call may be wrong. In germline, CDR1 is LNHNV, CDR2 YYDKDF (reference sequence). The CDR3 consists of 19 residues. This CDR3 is CATSRVHGTGGSFRETQYF. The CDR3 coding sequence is TGTGCCACCAGCAGAGTGCATGGGACAGGGGGCTCCTTCAGGGAGACCCAGTACTTC.

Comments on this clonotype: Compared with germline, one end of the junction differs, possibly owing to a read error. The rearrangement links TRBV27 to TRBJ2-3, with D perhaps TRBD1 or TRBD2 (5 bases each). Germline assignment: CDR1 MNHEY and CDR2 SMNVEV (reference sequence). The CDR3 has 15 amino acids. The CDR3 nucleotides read TGTGGCCGCAGCTCGGGGCTGGGAGCCACAGACATTCAGTACTTT. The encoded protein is CGRSSGLGATDIQYF.

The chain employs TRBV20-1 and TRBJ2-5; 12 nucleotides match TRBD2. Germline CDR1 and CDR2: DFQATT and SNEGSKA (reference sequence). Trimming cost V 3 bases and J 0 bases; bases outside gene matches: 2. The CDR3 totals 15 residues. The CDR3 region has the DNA TGCAGTGCTAGCACTAGCGGGAGGTACCAAGAGACCCAGTACTTC. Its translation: CSASTSGRYQETQYF.

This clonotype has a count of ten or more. The CDR3 is CASSRGLAGGGSYNEQFF. In DNA form, the CDR3 reads TGTGCCAGCAGCCGGGGACTAGCGGGAGGTGGCTCCTACAATGAGCAGTTCTTC. The V call is TRBV7-3, the J call TRBJ2-1; 15 bases map to TRBD2. With 5 bases clipped from V and 0 bases from J, the junction kept 5 bases outside the gene matches. Germline V gene sequence: CDR1 SGHTA, CDR2 FQGTGA. CDR3 size: 18 residues.

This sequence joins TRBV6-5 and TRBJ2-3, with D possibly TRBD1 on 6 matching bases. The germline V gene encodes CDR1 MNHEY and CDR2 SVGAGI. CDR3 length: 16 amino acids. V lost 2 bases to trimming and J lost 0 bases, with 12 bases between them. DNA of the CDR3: TGTGCCAGCAGTTACATGGGGGCGACTAGCACAGATACGCAGTATTTT. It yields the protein CASSYMGATSTDTQYF.

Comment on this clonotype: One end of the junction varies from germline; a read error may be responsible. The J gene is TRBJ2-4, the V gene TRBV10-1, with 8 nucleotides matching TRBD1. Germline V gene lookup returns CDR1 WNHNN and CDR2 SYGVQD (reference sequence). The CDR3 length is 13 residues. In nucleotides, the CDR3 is TGCGCCACGGGGCAGGGGGCCAAAAACATTCAGTATTTC. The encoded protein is CATGQGAKNIQYF.